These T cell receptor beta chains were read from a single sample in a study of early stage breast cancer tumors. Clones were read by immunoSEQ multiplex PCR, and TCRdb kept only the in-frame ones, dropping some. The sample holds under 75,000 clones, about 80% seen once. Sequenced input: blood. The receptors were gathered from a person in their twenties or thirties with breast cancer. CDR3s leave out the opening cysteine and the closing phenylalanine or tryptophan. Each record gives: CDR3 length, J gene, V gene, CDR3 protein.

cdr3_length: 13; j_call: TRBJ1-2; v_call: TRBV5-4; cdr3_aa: ASSPTPGVDYGYT
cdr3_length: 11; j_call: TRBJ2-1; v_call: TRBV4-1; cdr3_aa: ASSQGQFNEQF
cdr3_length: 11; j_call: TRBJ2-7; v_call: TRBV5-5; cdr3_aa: ASSRQGSYEQY
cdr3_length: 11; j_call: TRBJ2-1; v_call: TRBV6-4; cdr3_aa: ARKAGGPYEQF
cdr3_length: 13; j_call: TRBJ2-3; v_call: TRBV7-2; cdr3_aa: ASSKRTSGRRAQY
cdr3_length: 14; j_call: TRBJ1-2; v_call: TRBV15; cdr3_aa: ATSKWAERANYGYT
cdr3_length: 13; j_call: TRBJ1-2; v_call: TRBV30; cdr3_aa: AWSAPTGGGGGYT
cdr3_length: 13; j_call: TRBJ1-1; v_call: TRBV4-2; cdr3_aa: ASSQDRSKNTEAF
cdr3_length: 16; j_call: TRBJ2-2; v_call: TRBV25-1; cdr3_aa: ASSLNMTSGRVTGELF
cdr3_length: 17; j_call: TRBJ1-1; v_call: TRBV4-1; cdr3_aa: ASSQDWARLREPNTEAF
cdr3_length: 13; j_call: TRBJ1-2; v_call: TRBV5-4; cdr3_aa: ASSLNNNPNYGYT
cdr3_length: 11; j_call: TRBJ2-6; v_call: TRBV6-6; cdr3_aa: ASTYSGANVLT
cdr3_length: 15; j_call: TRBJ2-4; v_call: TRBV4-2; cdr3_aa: ASSQAWAIGAKNIQY
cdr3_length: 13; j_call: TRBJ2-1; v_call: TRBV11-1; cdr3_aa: ASSRGGLVDHEQF
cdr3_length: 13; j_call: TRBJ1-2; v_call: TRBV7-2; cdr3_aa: ASSLGAGLLGGYT
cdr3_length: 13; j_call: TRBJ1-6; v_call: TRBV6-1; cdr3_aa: ASSSGEGDNSPLH
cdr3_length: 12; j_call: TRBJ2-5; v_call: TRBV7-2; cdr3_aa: ASSWDRVQETQY
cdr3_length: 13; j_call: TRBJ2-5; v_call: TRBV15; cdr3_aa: ATSGLGPTQETQY
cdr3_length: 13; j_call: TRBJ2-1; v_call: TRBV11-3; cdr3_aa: ASSSRRGRADEQF
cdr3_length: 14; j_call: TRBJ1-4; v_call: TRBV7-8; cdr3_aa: ASSRRGTGKAEKLF
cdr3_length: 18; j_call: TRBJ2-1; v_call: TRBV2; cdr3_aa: ASKVTNPGLAINPYNEQF
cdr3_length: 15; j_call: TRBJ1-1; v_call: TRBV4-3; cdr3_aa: ASSGVGATTRDTEAF
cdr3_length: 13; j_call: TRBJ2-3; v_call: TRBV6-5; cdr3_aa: ASRIQLAGPDTQY
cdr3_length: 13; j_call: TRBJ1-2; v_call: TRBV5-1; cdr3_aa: ASSLRLEGQGGYT
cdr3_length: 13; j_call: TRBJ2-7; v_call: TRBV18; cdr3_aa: ASSPRRDSVYEQY
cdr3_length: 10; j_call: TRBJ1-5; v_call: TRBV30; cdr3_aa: AWSAPGQPQH
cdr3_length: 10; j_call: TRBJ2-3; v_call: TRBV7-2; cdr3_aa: ASSPYTDTQY
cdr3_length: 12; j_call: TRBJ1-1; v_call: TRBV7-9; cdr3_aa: ASSLGRGNTEAF